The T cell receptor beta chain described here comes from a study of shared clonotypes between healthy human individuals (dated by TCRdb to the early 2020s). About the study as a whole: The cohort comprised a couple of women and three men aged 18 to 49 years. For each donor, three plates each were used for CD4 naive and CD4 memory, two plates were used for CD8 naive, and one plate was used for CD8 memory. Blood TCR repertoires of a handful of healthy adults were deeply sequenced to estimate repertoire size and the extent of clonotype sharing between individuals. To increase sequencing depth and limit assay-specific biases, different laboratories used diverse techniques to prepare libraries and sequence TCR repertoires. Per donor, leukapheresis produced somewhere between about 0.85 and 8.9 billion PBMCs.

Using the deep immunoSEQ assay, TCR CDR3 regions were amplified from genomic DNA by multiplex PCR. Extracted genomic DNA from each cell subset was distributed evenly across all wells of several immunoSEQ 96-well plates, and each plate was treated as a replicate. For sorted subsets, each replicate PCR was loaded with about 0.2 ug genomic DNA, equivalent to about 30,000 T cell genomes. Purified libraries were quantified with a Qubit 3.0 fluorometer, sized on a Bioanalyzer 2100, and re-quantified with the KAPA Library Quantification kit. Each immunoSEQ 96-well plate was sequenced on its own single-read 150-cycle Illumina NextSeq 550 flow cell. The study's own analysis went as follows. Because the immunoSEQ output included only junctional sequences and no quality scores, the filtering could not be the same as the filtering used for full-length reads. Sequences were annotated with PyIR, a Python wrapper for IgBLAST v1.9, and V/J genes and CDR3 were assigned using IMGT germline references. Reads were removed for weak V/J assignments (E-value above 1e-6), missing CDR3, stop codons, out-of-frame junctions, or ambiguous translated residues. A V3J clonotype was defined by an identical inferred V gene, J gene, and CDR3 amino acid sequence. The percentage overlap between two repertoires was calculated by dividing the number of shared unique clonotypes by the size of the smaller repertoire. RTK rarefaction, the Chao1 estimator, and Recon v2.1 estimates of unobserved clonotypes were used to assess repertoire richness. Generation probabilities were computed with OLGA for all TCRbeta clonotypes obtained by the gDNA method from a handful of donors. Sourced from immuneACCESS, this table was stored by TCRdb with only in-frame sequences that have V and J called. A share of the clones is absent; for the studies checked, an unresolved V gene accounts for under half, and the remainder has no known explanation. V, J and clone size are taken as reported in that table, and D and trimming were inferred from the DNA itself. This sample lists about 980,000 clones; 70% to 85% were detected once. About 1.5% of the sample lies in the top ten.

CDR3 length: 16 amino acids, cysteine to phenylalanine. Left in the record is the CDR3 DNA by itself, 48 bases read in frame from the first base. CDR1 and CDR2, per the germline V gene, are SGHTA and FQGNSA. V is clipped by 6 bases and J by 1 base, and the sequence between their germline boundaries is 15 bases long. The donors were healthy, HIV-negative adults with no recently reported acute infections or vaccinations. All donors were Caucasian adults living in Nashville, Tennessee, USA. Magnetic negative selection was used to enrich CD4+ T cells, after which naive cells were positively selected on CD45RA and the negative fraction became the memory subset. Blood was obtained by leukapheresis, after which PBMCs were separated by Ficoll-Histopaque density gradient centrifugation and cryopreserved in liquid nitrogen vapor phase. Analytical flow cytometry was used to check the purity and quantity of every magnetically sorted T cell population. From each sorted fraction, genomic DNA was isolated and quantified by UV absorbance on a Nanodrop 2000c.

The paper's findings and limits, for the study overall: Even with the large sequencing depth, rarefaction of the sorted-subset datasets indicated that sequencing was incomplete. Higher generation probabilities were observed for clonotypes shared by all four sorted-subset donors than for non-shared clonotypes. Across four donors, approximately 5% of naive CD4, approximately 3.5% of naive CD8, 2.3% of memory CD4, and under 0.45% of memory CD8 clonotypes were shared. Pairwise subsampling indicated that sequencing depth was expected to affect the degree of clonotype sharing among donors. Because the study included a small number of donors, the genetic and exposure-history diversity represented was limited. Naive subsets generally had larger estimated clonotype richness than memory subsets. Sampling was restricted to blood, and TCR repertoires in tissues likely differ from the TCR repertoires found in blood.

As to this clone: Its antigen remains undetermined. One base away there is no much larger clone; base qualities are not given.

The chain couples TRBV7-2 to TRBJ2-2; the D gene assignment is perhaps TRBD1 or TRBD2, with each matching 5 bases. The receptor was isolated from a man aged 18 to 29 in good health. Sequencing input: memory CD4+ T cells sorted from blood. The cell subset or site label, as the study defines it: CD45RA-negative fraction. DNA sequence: TGTGCCAGCAGGACCGGGACCTCCCAGAACACCGGGGAGCTGTTTTTT. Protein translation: CASRTGTSQNTGELFF.